The entry below describes one T cell receptor beta chain. This specimen belongs to a study of blood T cell repertoires in COVID-19. This table comes from immunoSEQ multiplex PCR, and its TCRdb copy is limited to in-frame clones, with some not included. The sample shows a few hundred thousand clones, 86% of them seen only once. The length of the CDR3 is 15 residues. Germline V CDR1 and CDR2: SGHDT, YYEEEE. V was trimmed by 0 bases and J by 4 bases, leaving 13 bases between them. This chain links TRBV5-6 with TRBJ1-1; D remains unclear. The sequenced sample was PBMCs or T cells enriched from blood (not recorded which). This clonotype originated in a woman under 40 who had been exposed to COVID-19. The CDR3 loop is CASSLAGEVSTEAFF. The CDR3 DNA reads TGTGCCAGCAGCTTGGCCGGGGAGGTGAGCACTGAAGCTTTCTTT.